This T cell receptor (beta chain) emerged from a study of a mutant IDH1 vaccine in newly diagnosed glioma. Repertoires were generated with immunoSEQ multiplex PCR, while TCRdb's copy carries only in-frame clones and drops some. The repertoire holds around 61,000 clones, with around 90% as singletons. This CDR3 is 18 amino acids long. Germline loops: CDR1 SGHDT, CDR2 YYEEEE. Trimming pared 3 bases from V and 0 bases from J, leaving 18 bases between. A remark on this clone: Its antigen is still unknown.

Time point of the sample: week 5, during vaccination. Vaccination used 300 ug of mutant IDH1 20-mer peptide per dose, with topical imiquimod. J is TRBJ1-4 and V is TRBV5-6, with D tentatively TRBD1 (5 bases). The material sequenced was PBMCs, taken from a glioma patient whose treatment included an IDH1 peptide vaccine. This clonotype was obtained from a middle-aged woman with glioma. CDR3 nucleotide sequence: TGTGCCAGCAGCTGGGGCTGGCCAGGTCCACCAACTAATGAAAAACTGTTTTTT. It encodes CASSWGWPGPPTNEKLFF. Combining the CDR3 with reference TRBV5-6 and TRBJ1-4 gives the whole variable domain DAGVTQSPTHLIKTRGQQVTLRCSPKSGHDTVSWYQQALGQGPQFIFQYYEEEERQRGNFPDRFSGHQFPNYSSELNVNALLLGDSALYLCASSWGWPGPPTNEKLFFGSGTQLSVL.